This entry features one T cell receptor (beta chain) sequence. Its antigen remains unidentified. Within one base of it there is no much larger clone, and no base qualities were kept. These data originate in a study of shared clonotypes between healthy human individuals (dated by TCRdb to 2020 to 2021). Describing the broader study: The cohort comprised a couple of women and a few men aged 18 to 49 years. Blood TCR repertoires of five healthy adults were deeply sequenced to estimate repertoire size and the extent of clonotype sharing between individuals. For each donor, CD4 naive and CD4 memory were each run on three plates, CD8 naive on two plates, and CD8 memory on one plate. Libraries were prepared and TCR repertoires were sequenced by different laboratories using diverse techniques, in order to increase sequencing depth and limit assay-specific biases. Between about 0.8 and 9 billion PBMCs per donor were obtained by leukapheresis.

Germline trimming: 6 bases from V, 6 bases from J; junction bases outside gene matches: 2. The CDR3 runs 11 residues from the cysteine to the phenylalanine. Of all the DNA, just the CDR3 is kept, 33 bases in frame from base 1. As encoded in the germline V gene, CDR1 is SNHLY while CDR2 is FYNNEI. Using the deep immunoSEQ assay, TCR CDR3 regions were amplified from genomic DNA by multiplex PCR. Extracted genomic DNA from each cell subset was spread evenly across all wells of several immunoSEQ 96-well plates, with each plate serving as a replicate. Each replicate PCR for sorted subsets received about 220 ng genomic DNA, equal to roughly 30,000 T cell genomes. Purified libraries were measured with a Qubit 3.0 fluorometer, size-checked on a Bioanalyzer 2100, and measured again with the KAPA Library Quantification kit. A separate single-read 150-cycle Illumina NextSeq 550 flow cell was used to sequence each immunoSEQ 96-well plate. On the authors' methods: Because only junctional sequences without quality scores were contained in the immunoSEQ output, filtering matching that applied to full-length reads could not be performed. Sequences were annotated with PyIR, a Python wrapper for IgBLAST v1.9, using IMGT germline references to assign V/J genes and CDR3. Reads with weak V/J assignments (E-value above 1e-6), missing CDR3, stop codons, out-of-frame junctions, or ambiguous translated residues were removed. A V3J clonotype was defined by an identical inferred V gene, J gene, and CDR3 amino acid sequence. The percentage overlap between two repertoires was calculated by dividing the number of shared unique clonotypes by the size of the smaller repertoire. Richness of each repertoire was evaluated using RTK rarefaction, the Chao1 estimator, and Recon v2.1 estimates of unobserved clonotypes. OLGA was used to compute generation probabilities for all TCRbeta clonotypes that the gDNA method yielded from several donors. TCRdb obtained this table from immuneACCESS and retained in-frame rearrangements with V and J assigned. These tables miss some clones; where compared with another copy, unresolved V genes account for less than half of the shortfall, and the remainder is unexplained. The DNA gave D and trimming, while V, J and clone size come from that table. The sample table holds almost 750,000 clones, of which over 55% were seen once. In total, the top ten clones hold more than 1.5% of the sample.

The donors were healthy, HIV-negative adults with no recently reported acute infections or vaccinations. Every donor was a Caucasian adult residing in Nashville, Tennessee, USA. CD4+ T cells were enriched by magnetic negative selection; naive cells were then positively selected on CD45RA, and the negative fraction formed the memory subset. Blood was collected by leukapheresis, and PBMCs were isolated by Ficoll-Histopaque density gradient centrifugation and then cryopreserved in liquid nitrogen vapor phase. Purity and quantity of every magnetically sorted T cell population were checked by analytical flow cytometry. Genomic DNA was isolated from every sorted fraction and measured by UV absorbance on a Nanodrop 2000c. Study-wide findings and limitations: Clonotypes shared by all four sorted-subset donors showed higher generation probabilities than non-shared clonotypes. Pairwise subsampling led to the expectation that sequencing depth would affect the degree of clonotype sharing among donors. Larger estimated clonotype richness was generally found for naive subsets than for memory subsets. Because the study included only a small number of donors, the genetic and exposure-history diversity represented was limited. Sampling was restricted to blood, and TCR repertoires in tissue are likely to differ from TCR repertoires in blood. When four donors were compared, the shared fraction of clonotypes was 5% to 6.5% for naive CD4, approximately 3.3% for naive CD8, 2% to 2.5% for memory CD4, and 0.35% to 0.4% for memory CD8. Incomplete sequencing was indicated by rarefaction of sorted-subset datasets, despite the large sequencing depth.

The clonotype originates from a woman in her 30s in good health. The sequence is built from TRBV2 and TRBJ2-7, and 7 junctional nucleotides match TRBD2. The sample comprised memory CD4+ T cells sorted from blood. The meaning of the sample's cell subset or site label: CD45RA-negative fraction. CDR3 protein: CASRAGSEQYF. The DNA sequence reads TGTGCCAGCAGAGCGGGATCCGAGCAGTACTTC.